The sequence of this T cell receptor (beta chain) was determined in a study of T cell responses to AZD1222 COVID-19 vaccine. Across the whole study: Investigators merged groups given second doses at roughly 4 or roughly 12 weeks. Findings and caveats of the study: Repertoires in all cases were sampled only once the peak T cell response had passed. Donors, mostly white British, included more females; clonal diversity was possibly underestimated.

As to this clone: Its antigen is undetermined.

TCRdb's copy holds only in-frame clones and misses some; the assay was immunoSEQ multiplex PCR. The sample includes roughly 160,000 clones, about 91% of them seen just once. This CDR3 spans 12 amino acids. Germline values: CDR1 MDHEN, CDR2 SYDVKM. The V end lost 5 bases, the J end lost 11 bases, and 15 bases lay between the germline ends. The chain recombines TRBV28 with TRBJ1-1; D not resolved. The clonotype originates from an adult in good health. The sequenced sample was peripheral blood, obtained on day 0 of AZD1222 vaccination. The chain's CDR3 is CASSRTPPFAFF. The CDR3 bases are TGTGCCAGCAGTAGAACACCCCCGTTTGCTTTCTTT.